This T cell receptor (beta chain) stems from a study of cytomegalovirus exposure and HLA in healthy donors. This CDR3 has 18 amino acids. In germline, CDR1 is LNHDA, CDR2 SQIVND (reference sequence). Trimming removed 3 bases from V and 7 bases from J; junction bases left unmatched: 15. With respect to this clone: Its antigen is not identified.

The donors, nominally healthy at sampling, likely had unrecorded immune exposures. Study conclusions and caveats: CMV serostatus was the only immune exposure information that was available.

PCR was performed using 60 Vbeta and 13 Jbeta primers. The data were produced by immunoSEQ multiplex PCR, yet TCRdb's version contains in-frame clones alone and is incomplete. The sample has some 100,000 clones, about three fifths seen once. This receptor was identified in a woman in her twenties or thirties in good health and CMV-seropositive. This chain joins TRBV19 and TRBJ2-1; 10 bases align to TRBD2. Sequencing was done on a sample of PBMCs. The CDR3 sequence is CASSIDSGGYPFSNEQFF. The DNA of the CDR3 is TGTGCCAGTAGTATTGATAGCGGGGGGTACCCCTTTAGTAATGAGCAGTTCTTC.